This is a list of T cell receptor beta chains from one sample in a study of cytomegalovirus exposure and HLA in healthy donors. TCRdb's copy holds only in-frame clones and misses some; the assay was immunoSEQ multiplex PCR. The sample includes about 150,000 clones, over 70% of them seen just once. The sample comprised PBMCs. Receptors were obtained from a man aged 30 to 39 in good health and CMV-seropositive. The CDR3 runs from the conserved cysteine through the conserved F or W. The order of the fields is CDR3 DNA, CDR3 protein, CDR3 length, V gene, D gene, J gene. The D gene is left open where the match is weak.

CDR3nt: TGTGCCAGCAGCACTAGGACAGGGTTATCAGAGACCCAGTACTTC; CDR3aa: CASSTRTGLSETQYF; len: 15; v_gene: TRBV7-2; d_gene: TRBD1; j_gene: TRBJ2-5
CDR3nt: TGTGCCAGCAGCCAGTGGGGACAGGGCTTGGAGACCCAGTACTTC; CDR3aa: CASSQWGQGLETQYF; len: 15; v_gene: TRBV14; d_gene: TRBD1; j_gene: TRBJ2-5
CDR3nt: TGTGCCAGCAGCGATTACAGGGAAAATCGAGGTGGCTACACCTTC; CDR3aa: CASSDYRENRGGYTF; len: 15; v_gene: TRBV6-1; d_gene: .; j_gene: TRBJ1-2
CDR3nt: TGTGCCAGCAGCTTCCTCCCTCCGGGTGGCGAGCAGTACTTC; CDR3aa: CASSFLPPGGEQYF; len: 14; v_gene: TRBV5-5; d_gene: .; j_gene: TRBJ2-7
CDR3nt: TGTGCCAGCAGTTTGCCAGGGGGGAATCAGCCCCAGCATTTT; CDR3aa: CASSLPGGNQPQHF; len: 14; v_gene: TRBV28; d_gene: TRBD1; j_gene: TRBJ1-5
CDR3nt: TGTGCCACCAGCAACACAGGGGATAAGCAGTACTTC; CDR3aa: CATSNTGDKQYF; len: 12; v_gene: TRBV15; d_gene: TRBD1; j_gene: TRBJ2-5
CDR3nt: TGTGCCAGCAGCCAAGATCGAGCGGGGGAAGAGACCCAGTACTTC; CDR3aa: CASSQDRAGEETQYF; len: 15; v_gene: TRBV4-2; d_gene: TRBD2; j_gene: TRBJ2-5
CDR3nt: TGTGCCAGCAGTTTAGGGTTAGCGAGACACACAGATACGCAGTATTTT; CDR3aa: CASSLGLARHTDTQYF; len: 16; v_gene: TRBV27; d_gene: .; j_gene: TRBJ2-3
CDR3nt: TGTGCCAGCTCACGTCAACAGAACGGAAACACCATATATTTT; CDR3aa: CASSRQQNGNTIYF; len: 14; v_gene: TRBV18; d_gene: .; j_gene: TRBJ1-3
CDR3nt: TGCAGCGTTGGAGAAGGGACAGTCAATCAGCCCCAGCATTTT; CDR3aa: CSVGEGTVNQPQHF; len: 14; v_gene: TRBV29-1; d_gene: TRBD1; j_gene: TRBJ1-5
CDR3nt: TGTTCCAGCAGCCCGCCCGGGACAGTGAACACTGAAGCTTTCTTT; CDR3aa: CSSSPPGTVNTEAFF; len: 15; v_gene: TRBV7-9; d_gene: TRBD1; j_gene: TRBJ1-1
CDR3nt: TGTGCCGTCCGCGGCTGGAACCATATCTCTGGGGCCAACGTCCTGACTTTC; CDR3aa: CAVRGWNHISGANVLTF; len: 17; v_gene: TRBV7-6; d_gene: .; j_gene: TRBJ2-6
CDR3nt: TGTGCCACCTCCAGGGGGACGGGGCCCTACGAGCAGTACTTC; CDR3aa: CATSRGTGPYEQYF; len: 14; v_gene: TRBV15; d_gene: TRBD1; j_gene: TRBJ2-7
CDR3nt: TGTGCCTGGAGCCCCGATGGCGGGAGGGGAGGAGAGACCCAGTACTTC; CDR3aa: CAWSPDGGRGGETQYF; len: 16; v_gene: TRBV30; d_gene: TRBD2; j_gene: TRBJ2-5
CDR3nt: TGTGCCAGCAGCCCTTCGTTTCAGCCCCAGCATTTT; CDR3aa: CASSPSFQPQHF; len: 12; v_gene: TRBV16; d_gene: .; j_gene: TRBJ1-5
CDR3nt: TGTGCCAGTAGTACACAGGCGAGCACAGATACGCAGTATTTT; CDR3aa: CASSTQASTDTQYF; len: 14; v_gene: TRBV19; d_gene: .; j_gene: TRBJ2-3
CDR3nt: TGTGCCATCAGTGGGGGACAGGGGCCTCAGCCCCAGCATTTT; CDR3aa: CAISGGQGPQPQHF; len: 14; v_gene: TRBV10-3; d_gene: TRBD1; j_gene: TRBJ1-5
CDR3nt: TGTGCCAGCAGTCCCGCCGGGACTAGCCCAGAGACCCAGTACTTC; CDR3aa: CASSPAGTSPETQYF; len: 15; v_gene: TRBV28; d_gene: TRBD2; j_gene: TRBJ2-5
CDR3nt: TGTGCCAGTAGTATGACAGGGGGCACCGGGGAGCTGTTTTTT; CDR3aa: CASSMTGGTGELFF; len: 14; v_gene: TRBV19; d_gene: TRBD1; j_gene: TRBJ2-2
CDR3nt: TGTGCCAGTAGTATTTCAGGGGGCCTCCAAGAAGCTTTCTTT; CDR3aa: CASSISGGLQEAFF; len: 14; v_gene: TRBV19; d_gene: TRBD1; j_gene: TRBJ1-1
CDR3nt: TGTGCCAGCAGCTCCGGACTAGCGGGGGGGCTCGGCACAGATACGCAGTATTTT; CDR3aa: CASSSGLAGGLGTDTQYF; len: 18; v_gene: TRBV7-9; d_gene: TRBD2; j_gene: TRBJ2-3
CDR3nt: TGTGCCAGCAGCTCCGGACTAGCGGAATCCTACGAGCAGTACTTT; CDR3aa: CASSSGLAESYEQYF; len: 15; v_gene: TRBV7-9; d_gene: TRBD2; j_gene: TRBJ2-7
CDR3nt: TGTGCCAGCAGTTTATCGCCAGGGCTTAATGAAAAACTGTTTTTT; CDR3aa: CASSLSPGLNEKLFF; len: 15; v_gene: TRBV27; d_gene: .; j_gene: TRBJ1-4